Listed here is a single T cell receptor (beta chain). The target antigen is unknown. The PCR employed 60 Vbeta primers together with 13 Jbeta primers. Repertoires were generated with immunoSEQ multiplex PCR, while TCRdb's copy carries only in-frame clones and drops some. The data hold 150,000 to 200,000 clones, with 82% observed a single time. This specimen comes from a study of cytomegalovirus exposure and HLA in healthy donors. The study's findings and limits: Reportedly, TCR beta sequences accurately predicted HLA-A and HLA-B alleles in most subjects. DRB1 showed the most TCR associations and HLA-C the fewest in a later analysis, as rates varied by HLA locus.

CDR1 and CDR2 from the germline V gene are MNHEY and SMNVEV (reference sequence). The CDR3 runs 15 residues. Unmatched junction bases numbered 4, after V lost 5 bases and J lost 5 bases. The source is a girl aged 5-17 years in good health and CMV-seropositive. Sequenced sample: PBMCs. The V call is TRBV27, the J call TRBJ2-1, with 12 bases matching TRBD2. CDR3 DNA sequence: TGTGCCAGCAGTCCTCGACTAGCGGGGGACAATGAGCAGTTCTTC. Its protein product is CASSPRLAGDNEQFF.